These 21 T cell receptor beta chains originate from one sample sequenced in a study of shared clonotypes between healthy human individuals. TCRdb keeps only in-frame clones here, not all; method: immunoSEQ multiplex PCR. The sample has about 480,000 clones; 75% to 85% are singletons. What was sequenced was PBMCs. These receptor sequences come from a woman aged 40 to 50 in good health. Some clones in this sample may be carry-over from other donors' samples.

This clone was counted a few times. This chain links TRBV9 with TRBJ1-1; possible D gene TRBD1, 5 bases. Per the germline V gene, CDR1 is SGDLS and CDR2 is YYNGEE. The CDR3 consists of 14 residues. Trimming took 3 bases from V and 5 from J, leaving 14 bases between them. The CDR3 protein is CASSGKGQSTEAFF. CDR3 coding DNA: TGTGCCAGCAGCGGGAAGGGGCAGAGTACTGAAGCTTTCTTT.

The chain links TRBV7-9 to TRBJ1-2; maybe TRBD1 (6 bases). Per germline, CDR1 SEHNR and CDR2 FQNEAQ (reference sequence). Between the trimmed V and J ends, which lost 8 bases and 4 bases, there was a span of 14 bases. The length of the CDR3 is 13 residues. CDR3 DNA: TGTGCCAGCGGAGGGGGGGGCGGCTATGGCTACACCTTC. Translating it yields CASGGGGGYGYTF.

This chain connects TRBV28 to TRBJ2-5, with D maybe TRBD1 (6 bases). The end of the DNA is better explained by TRBJ2-7, so the J call may be wrong. Per germline, CDR1 MDHEN and CDR2 SYDVKM. This CDR3 contains 14 residues. The CDR3 spells CASRAQGSTYEQYF. CDR3 coding DNA: TGTGCCAGCAGAGCACAGGGATCGACCTACGAGCAGTACTTC.

The rearrangement joins TRBV5-8 to TRBJ2-1, with TRBD2 matching over 10 bases. CDR3 length equals 17 residues. The V gene's germline CDR1 is SGHTS and CDR2 YDEGEE. V dropped 0 bases and J dropped 0; count of bases not matched to a gene: 3. The DNA for the CDR3 is TGTGCCAGCAGCTTGGGACTAGCGGGCGACTCCTACAATGAGCAGTTCTTC. Translating it yields CASSLGLAGDSYNEQFF.

The chain joins TRBV7-2 to TRBJ2-5; 9 nucleotides agree with TRBD2. The CDR3 has 18 residues. Germline V gives CDR1 SGHTA, CDR2 FQGNSA. V shed 2 bases and J 5 bases; nucleotides not matched to a gene: 15. CDR3 DNA: TGTGCCAGCAGCTTAAATGGTGGGGCTAGCGGGACGAGTGAGACCCAGTACTTC. Residues: CASSLNGGASGTSETQYF.

In its sample, this clone was seen many times. V and J are TRBV15 and TRBJ1-1; TRBD1 matches 7 bases. From germline, CDR1 is LNHNV and CDR2 YYDKDF (reference sequence). Unmatched junction bases numbered 5, after V lost 0 bases and J lost 10 bases. The CDR3 is 13 amino acids. CDR3 coding DNA: TGTGCCACCAGCAGAGATCTGAGGGGGCTAGCTTTCTTT. It translates to CATSRDLRGLAFF.

The J gene is TRBJ2-1, the V gene TRBV7-6, with 13 bases aligning to TRBD2. This CDR3 region has 16 residues. Trimming removed 5 bases from V and 2 bases from J; junction bases left unmatched: 3. Germline assignment: CDR1 SGHVS and CDR2 FNYEAQ. This CDR3 is CASSRTSGRTYNEQFF. Here the CDR3 DNA reads TGTGCCAGCAGCAGGACTAGCGGGAGAACCTACAATGAGCAGTTCTTC.

The sample holds a few counts of this clone. The chain is built from TRBV6-5 and TRBJ2-7, with unresolved D. The V end was cut by 0 bases, the J end by 1 base, with 7 bases between. Germline loops: CDR1 MNHEY, CDR2 SVGAGI. The CDR3 sequence is 14 residues long. The CDR3 spells CASSYSPESYEQYF. In DNA form, the CDR3 reads TGTGCCAGCAGTTACTCGCCAGAGTCCTACGAGCAGTACTTC.

The gene calls are TRBV5-1 and TRBJ1-2; D not resolved. The CDR3 consists of 15 residues. V was trimmed by 4 bases and J by 0 bases, leaving 13 bases between them. Germline V CDR1 and CDR2: SGHRS, YFSETQ. CDR3 region: CASSASFEANYGYTF. CDR3 in DNA: TGCGCCAGCAGCGCCAGTTTCGAAGCTAACTATGGCTACACCTTC.

This clone was counted between two and nine times. The chain recombines TRBV16 with TRBJ2-7, with 8 bases fitting TRBD1. The CDR3 has 17 residues. Germline CDR1 KGHSY, CDR2 FQNENV. Trimming took 1 base from V and 2 from J; bases not matched to a gene: 10. CDR3 in DNA: TGTGCCAGCAGCCAATATGGGGCAGGGGGCTCGACCTACGAGCAGTACTTC. Protein sequence: CASSQYGAGGSTYEQYF.

The chain links TRBV19 to TRBJ2-2; D unclear. Germline CDR1 is LNHDA and CDR2 is SQIVND (reference sequence). This CDR3 has 13 amino acids. The V end lost 4 bases, the J end lost 6 bases, and 9 bases lay between the germline ends. CDR3 bases: TGTGCCAGTAGTACAAGGACGGCCGGGGAGCTGTTTTTT. This sequence encodes CASSTRTAGELFF.

J is TRBJ2-1 and V is TRBV15; TRBD1 is a possible D gene (6 bases). The V and J ends lost 4 bases and 3 bases respectively, with 13 bases between them. There are 15 residues in the CDR3. Germline loops: CDR1 LNHNV, CDR2 YYDKDF (reference sequence). Here the CDR3 reads CATSKEDRNYNEQFF. In DNA form, the CDR3 reads TGTGCCACCAGCAAGGAAGACAGGAACTACAATGAGCAGTTCTTC.

The chain joins TRBV11-2 to TRBJ1-3; no clear D gene. Germline-derived CDR1 and CDR2 are SGHAT and FQNNGV. V was clipped by 5 bases and J by 2 bases, with 7 bases between them. The CDR3 covers 13 residues. The CDR3 sequence: CASSASPGNTIYF. CDR3 in DNA: TGTGCCAGCAGCGCCAGCCCTGGAAACACCATATATTTT.

J is TRBJ2-7 and V is TRBV10-3; 8 nucleotides agree with TRBD1. Trimming removed 4 bases from V and 1 base from J; junction bases left unmatched: 9. Per the germline V gene, CDR1 is ENHRY and CDR2 is SYGVKD. The CDR3 is 16 residues long. CDR3 DNA: TGTGCCATCAGTGGGCCTCCTGGACAGGGTTCCTACGAGCAGTACTTC. Its protein is CAISGPPGQGSYEQYF.

This chain joins TRBV7-6 and TRBJ2-7, with 16 bases identical to TRBD2. This CDR3 is 18 amino acids long. The germline CDR1 and CDR2 sequences are SGHVS and FNYEAQ. V shed 6 bases, J shed 2 bases, and the junction held 10 bases outside the gene matches. The CDR3 nucleotides are TGTGCCAGCAGGGGACTAGCGGGAGGGCCAAAAAGCCCCTACGAGCAGTACTTC. The encoded protein is CASRGLAGGPKSPYEQYF.

This clone was seen a single time. The chain uses TRBV7-9 and TRBJ2-7; no clear D. With 1 base removed from V and 5 bases from J, the gap between germline ends came to 9 bases. Germline CDR1 SEHNR, CDR2 FQNEAQ (reference sequence). CDR3 length equals 13 residues. CDR3 residues: CASSLVASHEQYF. In nucleotides, the CDR3 is TGTGCCAGCAGCTTAGTGGCCAGCCACGAGCAGTACTTC.

The chain recombines TRBV4-1 with TRBJ2-7, with TRBD1 matching over 8 bases. This CDR3 region has 14 residues. In germline, CDR1 is MGHRA, CDR2 YSYEKL. Trimming removed 3 bases from V and 6 bases from J; junction bases left unmatched: 7. In nucleotides, the CDR3 is TGCGCCAGCAGCCATAGGACAGGGATCCGCGAGCAGTACTTC. It translates to CASSHRTGIREQYF.

This clone was counted only a few times. V and J are TRBV5-1 and TRBJ1-2; 9 bases are shared with TRBD1. This CDR3 spans 17 amino acids. CDR1 is SGHRS, CDR2 YFSETQ, per germline. V shed 0 bases, J shed 4 bases, and the junction held 10 bases outside the gene matches. The CDR3 reads CASSLGDRVSGTYGYTF. In nucleotides, the CDR3 is TGCGCCAGCAGCTTGGGGGACAGGGTTTCAGGTACCTATGGCTACACCTTC. The full variable domain, in which reference TRBV5-1 and TRBJ1-2 provide the parts outside the CDR3, is KAGVTQTPRYLIKTRGQQVTLSCSPISGHRSVSWYQQTPGQGLQFLFEYFSETQRNKGNFPGRFSGRQFSNSRSEMNVSTLELGDSALYLCASSLGDRVSGTYGYTFGSGTRLTVV.

About this clone: Other nucleotide sequences from this sample produce the same CDR3. The V gene is TRBV20-1, the J gene TRBJ2-7; D remains unclear. Germline-derived CDR1 and CDR2 are DFQATT and SNEGSKA (reference sequence). The CDR3 loop spans 11 amino acids. Trimming took 1 base from V and 3 from J, leaving 4 bases between them. The CDR3 loop reads CSARGDYEQYF. CDR3 nucleotides: TGCAGTGCTAGAGGGGACTACGAGCAGTACTTC.

The V and J genes are TRBV9 and TRBJ2-1, with TRBD2 matching 8 bases. The J segment lost 8 bases and the V segment lost 5 bases, leaving 12 bases of the junction unmatched. This CDR3 comprises 15 residues. Per germline, CDR1 SGDLS and CDR2 YYNGEE. The CDR3 DNA sequence: TGTGCCAGCAGTAACCGCGGGGGGCCCTGGGATGAGCAGTTCTTC. Residues: CASSNRGGPWDEQFF.

The chain carries TRBV7-8 and TRBJ2-1, with a tentative D call TRBD2 (6 bases). V lost 5 bases, J lost 6 bases, and 20 bases lay in between. Germline assignment: CDR1 SGHVS and CDR2 FQNEAQ. This CDR3 is 16 amino acids long. CDR3 in DNA: TGTGCCAGCAGCCCTCGGACTACCTCCCCTATCAATGAGCAGTTCTTC. Amino acids: CASSPRTTSPINEQFF.